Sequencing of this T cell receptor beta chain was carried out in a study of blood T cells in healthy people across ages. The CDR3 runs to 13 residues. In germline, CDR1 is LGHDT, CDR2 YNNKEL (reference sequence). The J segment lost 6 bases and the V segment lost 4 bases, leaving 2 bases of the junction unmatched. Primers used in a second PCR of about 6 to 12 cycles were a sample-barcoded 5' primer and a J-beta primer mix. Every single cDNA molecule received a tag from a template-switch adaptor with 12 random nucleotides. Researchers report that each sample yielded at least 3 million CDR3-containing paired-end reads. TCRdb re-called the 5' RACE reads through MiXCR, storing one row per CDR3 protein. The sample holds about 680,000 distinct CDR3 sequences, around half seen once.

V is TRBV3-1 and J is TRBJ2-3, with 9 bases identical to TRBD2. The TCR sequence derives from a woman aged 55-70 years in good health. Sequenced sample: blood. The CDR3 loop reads CASSPGTSDTQYF. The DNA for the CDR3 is TGTGCCAGCAGCCCTGGGACTAGCGATACGCAGTATTTT.